The 11 T cell receptor beta chains below all came from one sample that was sequenced in a study of cytomegalovirus exposure and HLA in healthy donors. The PCR made use of 60 Vbeta and 13 Jbeta primers. Measured with immunoSEQ multiplex PCR; TCRdb has only the in-frame clones, and not every one. There are under 95,000 clones in the sample; roughly 80% occur only once, and roughly 2% lies in the top ten. The source material was PBMCs. These receptors were collected from a boy aged 5-17 years in good health and CMV-seronegative.

The chain couples TRBV7-2 to TRBJ2-3; a possible D gene is TRBD1 (6 bases). Trimming took 4 bases from V and 1 from J, leaving 24 bases between them. CDR3 length: 19 amino acids. Germline CDR1 and CDR2: SGHTA and FQGNSA. CDR3 loop: CASSSILRSGAHRTDTQYF. The CDR3 nucleotides read TGTGCCAGCAGCTCCATCCTCCGCTCAGGGGCCCATCGCACAGATACGCAGTATTTT.

This chain uses TRBV6-1 with TRBJ1-2; possibly TRBD1 for D (6 bases). Germline V gene data show CDR1 as MNHNS and CDR2 as SASEGT. V was pared by 5 bases and J by 2 bases, with 9 bases between. This CDR3 has 13 residues. CDR3 amino acids: CASSRDTNYGYTF. DNA for the CDR3: TGTGCCAGCAGTAGGGACACCAACTATGGCTACACCTTC.

The rearrangement uses TRBV5-1 and TRBJ1-1; D remains unclear. The CDR3 loop spans 14 amino acids. Trimming removed 5 bases from V and 0 bases from J, with 11 bases in between. Germline lookup yields CDR1 SGHRS and CDR2 YFSETQ. CDR3 in DNA: TGCGCCAGCAGAGAAGGAGTTTTGAACACTGAAGCTTTCTTT. This encodes CASREGVLNTEAFF. The whole variable domain, filled in from reference TRBV5-1 and TRBJ1-1, reads KAGVTQTPRYLIKTRGQQVTLSCSPISGHRSVSWYQQTPGQGLQFLFEYFSETQRNKGNFPGRFSGRQFSNSRSEMNVSTLELGDSALYLCASREGVLNTEAFFGQGTRLTVV.

In its sample, this clone was seen once. The rearrangement joins TRBV10-2 to TRBJ1-3; D possibly corresponds to TRBD1 (6 bases). V was shortened by 3 bases and J by 0 bases, with 9 bases between the two germline ends. The CDR3 consists of 15 residues. The germline CDR1 and CDR2 sequences are WSHSY and SAAADI. The DNA of the CDR3 is TGCGCCAGCAGTGAAGAGGACAGCTCTGGAAACACCATATATTTT. It encodes CASSEEDSSGNTIYF.

The V gene is TRBV5-6, the J gene TRBJ2-1; D might be TRBD1 (7 bases). Germline V gene sequence: CDR1 SGHDT, CDR2 YYEEEE. This CDR3 is 16 amino acids long. V was pared by 4 bases and J by 3 bases, with 17 bases between. The CDR3 reads CASSLGGDSFYNEQFF. The CDR3 nucleotides are TGTGCCAGCAGCCTCGGAGGGGACAGCTTCTACAATGAGCAGTTCTTC.

The chain uses TRBV5-4 and TRBJ1-1; D gene unclear. The ends were cut back, 3 bases at V and 7 bases at J, with 10 bases in the middle. The germline CDR1 and CDR2 sequences are SGHNT and YYREEE (reference sequence). CDR3 size: 12 residues. The CDR3 DNA is TGTGCCAGCAGCTCCCCCGGAGTTGAAGCTTTCTTT. It translates to CASSSPGVEAFF.

This clone was picked up a small number of times. The chain carries TRBV29-1 and TRBJ2-5; weak D call: TRBD2 (6 bases). Germline lookup yields CDR1 SQVTM and CDR2 ANQGSEA. Trimming shortened V by 5 bases and J by 5 bases, and 21 bases separated the two germline ends. The CDR3 length is 15 residues. The CDR3 region is CSVIFTSNWRETQYF. In DNA, the CDR3 is TGCAGCGTTATCTTTACTAGCAATTGGAGGGAGACCCAGTACTTC.

This clone was detected a few times. The chain recombines TRBV28 with TRBJ1-1, with D tentatively TRBD1 (5 bases). The germline gives CDR1 MDHEN, CDR2 SYDVKM. V lost 7 bases, J lost 0 bases, and 18 bases lay in between. CDR3 size: 16 residues. Written as DNA, the CDR3 is TGTGCCAGCACCATCTGGGGGGAAGTGATGAACACTGAAGCTTTCTTT. Residues: CASTIWGEVMNTEAFF.

The gene calls are TRBV5-1 and TRBJ2-2, with TRBD1 matching 7 bases. CDR3 size: 14 residues. Losses at the gene ends were 3 bases for V and 5 bases for J; bases not matched to a gene: 4. Germline V gene sequence: CDR1 SGHRS, CDR2 YFSETQ. The CDR3 nucleotides read TGCGCCAGCAGCTATACAGGGGATACCGGGGAGCTGTTTTTT. This translates into CASSYTGDTGELFF.

This rearrangement joins TRBV11-1 to TRBJ1-2; 7 nucleotides line up with TRBD1. The CDR3 runs to 14 residues. Germline values: CDR1 SGHAT, CDR2 FQDESV (reference sequence). After removal of 1 base from V and 4 bases from J, the junction contained 3 bases not matched to a gene. In nucleotides, the CDR3 is TGTGCCAGCAGCTTAGAACAGGGGCGCTATGGCTACACCTTC. Protein product: CASSLEQGRYGYTF.

This clone was seen only a few times. The rearrangement links TRBV5-1 to TRBJ1-2, with D unresolved. This CDR3 has 13 residues. Germline CDR1 reads SGHRS; CDR2 reads YFSETQ. V dropped 1 base and J dropped 5 bases, with 9 bases sitting between them. For the CDR3, the DNA is TGCGCCAGCAGCTTGACTTCCCTATATGGCTACACCTTC. Its protein is CASSLTSLYGYTF.